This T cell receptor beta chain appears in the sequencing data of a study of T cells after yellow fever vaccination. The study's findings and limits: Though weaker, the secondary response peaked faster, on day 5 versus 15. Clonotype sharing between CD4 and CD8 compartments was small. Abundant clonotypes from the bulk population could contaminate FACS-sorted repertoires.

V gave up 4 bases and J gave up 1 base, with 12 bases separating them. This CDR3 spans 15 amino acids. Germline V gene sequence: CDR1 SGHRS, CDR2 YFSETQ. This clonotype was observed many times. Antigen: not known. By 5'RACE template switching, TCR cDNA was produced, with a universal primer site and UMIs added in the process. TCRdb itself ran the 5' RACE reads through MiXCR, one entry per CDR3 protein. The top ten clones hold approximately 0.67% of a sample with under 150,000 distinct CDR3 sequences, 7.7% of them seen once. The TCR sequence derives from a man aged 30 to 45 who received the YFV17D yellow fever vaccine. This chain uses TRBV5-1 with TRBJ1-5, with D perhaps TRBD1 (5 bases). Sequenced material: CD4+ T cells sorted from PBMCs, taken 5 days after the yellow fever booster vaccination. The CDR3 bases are TGCGCCAGCAGCCCCGGACACAAGAGCAATCAGCCCCAGCATTTT. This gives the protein CASSPGHKSNQPQHF.